The clone carrying this T cell receptor beta chain was seen a handful of times. After constant-region reverse-primer amplification, full-length variable regions underwent semi-nested PCR with Nested Universal Primer A. TCRdb re-analysed the 5' RACE reads in MiXCR, keeping a single row per CDR3 protein. The sample lists tens of thousands of distinct CDR3 sequences, roughly 31% occurring once. The memory fraction was CD4+CD45RO+CD25- cells. CDR1 is DFQATT, CDR2 SNEGSKA, per germline (reference sequence). Trimming removed 6 bases from V and 3 bases from J, with 13 bases in between. The CDR3 is made up of 13 amino acids.

This chain links TRBV20-1 with TRBJ2-3, with TRBD1 as a possible D gene (5 bases). This clonotype was obtained from a female donor with breast cancer. The source material was tumor-infiltrating memory CD4+ T cells sorted from the breast tumor. Subset here: memory CD4+ T cells, CD4+CD45RO+CD25-. This CDR3 is CSATLRVTDTQYF. CDR3 in DNA: TGCAGTGCCACCCTCAGGGTTACAGATACGCAGTATTTT.